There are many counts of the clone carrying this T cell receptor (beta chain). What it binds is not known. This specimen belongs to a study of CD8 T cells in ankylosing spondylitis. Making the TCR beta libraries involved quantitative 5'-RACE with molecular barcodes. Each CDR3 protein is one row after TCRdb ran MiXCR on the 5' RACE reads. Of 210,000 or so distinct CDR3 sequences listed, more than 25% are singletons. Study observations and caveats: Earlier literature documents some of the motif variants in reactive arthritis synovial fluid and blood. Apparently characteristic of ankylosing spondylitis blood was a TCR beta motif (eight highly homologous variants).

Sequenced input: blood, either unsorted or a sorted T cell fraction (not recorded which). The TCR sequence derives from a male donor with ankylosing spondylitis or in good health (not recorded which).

In nucleotides, the CDR3 is TGCAGTGCTAGAGATTGGAGGGAGGTTCACAATGAGCAGTTCTTC. Translated: CSARDWREVHNEQFF. The chain has TRBV20-1 and TRBJ2-1; the D gene is possibly TRBD2 (6 bases). CDR1 DFQATT and CDR2 SNEGSKA come from the germline V gene (reference sequence). Trimming shortened V by 0 bases and J by 5 bases, and 14 bases separated the two germline ends. The CDR3 has 15 amino acids.